This T cell receptor (beta chain) comes out of a study of identical twins. This clonotype occurred a few times. With 0 bases clipped from V and 5 bases from J, the junction kept 5 bases outside the gene matches. Germline V gene data show CDR1 as DFQATT and CDR2 as SNEGSKA (reference sequence). This CDR3 has 14 residues. MiXCR, applied by TCRdb to the 5' RACE reads, yields one record per CDR3 protein. The sample holds fewer than 250,000 distinct CDR3 sequences, approximately 15% seen once. This sample also belongs to another study, concerning T cells expressing NK-cell markers.

The sample was CD8+ T cells sorted from blood. The source of this sequence is a woman between 18 and 30 years old in good health. This chain joins TRBV20-1 and TRBJ2-7; 9 positions match TRBD2. The CDR3 DNA reads as TGCAGTGCTAGAGACCTAGCGGGGACAGACGAGCAGTACTTC. Residues: CSARDLAGTDEQYF.